Listed below are T cell receptor beta chains from one sample, sequenced in a study of blood T cell repertoires in COVID-19. TCRdb's copy holds only in-frame clones and misses some; the assay was immunoSEQ multiplex PCR. The sample records about 46,000 clones, 86% being singletons. What was sequenced was peripheral blood. These receptors came from an elderly man with active COVID-19. The CDR3 runs from the conserved cysteine through the conserved F or W. D genes are given only for firm matches.

v_call: TRBV6-5
d_call: TRBD1
j_call: TRBJ2-7
cdr3_aa: CASRVQGESYEQYF

v_call: TRBV9
d_call: NA
j_call: TRBJ1-6
cdr3_aa: CASSVSSTDNSPLHF

v_call: TRBV6-2/TRBV6-3
d_call: NA
j_call: TRBJ2-7
cdr3_aa: CASSYTTGTYEQYF

v_call: TRBV19
d_call: TRBD2
j_call: TRBJ2-7
cdr3_aa: CASGTSGYEQYF

v_call: TRBV7-3
d_call: NA
j_call: TRBJ2-7
cdr3_aa: CASSLTQGYEQYF

v_call: TRBV5-5
d_call: TRBD1
j_call: TRBJ2-2
cdr3_aa: CASILGTGLNTGELFF

v_call: TRBV28
d_call: TRBD1
j_call: TRBJ1-5
cdr3_aa: CASSPTKGQGIGNQPQHF

v_call: TRBV29-1
d_call: TRBD1
j_call: TRBJ2-7
cdr3_aa: CSAGGGTGNDEQYF

v_call: TRBV14
d_call: TRBD1
j_call: TRBJ1-3
cdr3_aa: CASSQPDRGFHNSGNTIYF

v_call: TRBV19
d_call: TRBD2
j_call: TRBJ2-7
cdr3_aa: CASSTRGSGTSGSSYEQYF

v_call: TRBV7-8
d_call: TRBD2
j_call: TRBJ2-1
cdr3_aa: CASSSRLAGDNEQFF

v_call: TRBV6-5
d_call: NA
j_call: TRBJ2-7
cdr3_aa: CASRGGGYANYEQYF

v_call: TRBV7-2
d_call: NA
j_call: TRBJ2-2
cdr3_aa: CASTGQDTGELFF

v_call: TRBV30
d_call: TRBD1
j_call: TRBJ1-1
cdr3_aa: CAWSVGGQATEAFF

v_call: TRBV18
d_call: NA
j_call: TRBJ2-2
cdr3_aa: CASSQRQTSTNTGELFF

v_call: TRBV30
d_call: NA
j_call: TRBJ1-5
cdr3_aa: CAWGRQLNQPQHF

v_call: TRBV19
d_call: TRBD1
j_call: TRBJ1-6
cdr3_aa: CASSSQGASSYNSPLHF

v_call: TRBV28
d_call: TRBD1
j_call: TRBJ2-1
cdr3_aa: CQQGVTNEQFF

v_call: TRBV7-2
d_call: TRBD1
j_call: TRBJ2-7
cdr3_aa: CASSYHQGAALEQYF

v_call: TRBV12-3/TRBV12-4
d_call: TRBD1
j_call: TRBJ2-7
cdr3_aa: CASSFTGDNEQYF

v_call: TRBV18
d_call: TRBD1
j_call: TRBJ2-3
cdr3_aa: CASSPSRQGRMRDTQYF

v_call: TRBV7-2
d_call: NA
j_call: TRBJ2-5
cdr3_aa: CASSFGGTIWTQYF

v_call: TRBV30
d_call: TRBD2
j_call: TRBJ2-1
cdr3_aa: CAWSTSGRNEQFF

v_call: TRBV12-3/TRBV12-4
d_call: NA
j_call: TRBJ1-1
cdr3_aa: CASSPDGRGAFF

v_call: TRBV28
d_call: TRBD1
j_call: TRBJ1-2
cdr3_aa: CASGQGNYGYTF

v_call: TRBV13
d_call: TRBD2
j_call: TRBJ2-7
cdr3_aa: CASSLSLGLARSYEQYF

v_call: TRBV11-3
d_call: NA
j_call: TRBJ2-6
cdr3_aa: CASSLGRGSGANVLTF

v_call: TRBV30
d_call: NA
j_call: TRBJ2-1
cdr3_aa: CAWSAFEGDHQFF

v_call: TRBV19
d_call: TRBD2
j_call: TRBJ2-3
cdr3_aa: CASSTGGTLFTDTQYF

v_call: TRBV7-2
d_call: NA
j_call: TRBJ1-2
cdr3_aa: CASSFRGGDDGYTF

v_call: TRBV6-2/TRBV6-3
d_call: TRBD2
j_call: TRBJ2-1
cdr3_aa: CASSYSPLAGVYNEQFF

v_call: TRBV2
d_call: NA
j_call: TRBJ2-3
cdr3_aa: CASSAGQFSDDTQYF

v_call: TRBV7-6
d_call: NA
j_call: TRBJ2-5
cdr3_aa: CASSLGAVPGSETQYF

v_call: TRBV28
d_call: NA
j_call: TRBJ2-3
cdr3_aa: CASSFPGLTDTQYF

v_call: TRBV28
d_call: NA
j_call: TRBJ2-5
cdr3_aa: CASKFSGGTEETQYF

v_call: TRBV4-1
d_call: NA
j_call: TRBJ2-5
cdr3_aa: CASSQEGGREETQYF

v_call: TRBV5-6
d_call: NA
j_call: TRBJ2-3
cdr3_aa: CASSRRDDTQYF

v_call: TRBV28
d_call: TRBD1
j_call: TRBJ1-2
cdr3_aa: CASSLFPTGGHGYTF

v_call: TRBV24-1
d_call: NA
j_call: TRBJ2-5
cdr3_aa: CATSVQGRETQYF

v_call: TRBV18
d_call: TRBD1
j_call: NA
cdr3_aa: CASSQDRATYEQYF

v_call: TRBV5-1
d_call: TRBD1
j_call: TRBJ2-2
cdr3_aa: CASSLDAGGTGELFF

v_call: TRBV7-6
d_call: NA
j_call: TRBJ2-1
cdr3_aa: CASSLDYSSYNEQFF

v_call: TRBV9
d_call: NA
j_call: TRBJ2-1
cdr3_aa: CASSVGGANTYNEQFF

v_call: TRBV6-2/TRBV6-3
d_call: NA
j_call: TRBJ2-5
cdr3_aa: CASSYGLTTAQETQYF

v_call: TRBV5-4
d_call: TRBD2
j_call: TRBJ2-2
cdr3_aa: CASSLGLAGGPGELFF

v_call: TRBV7-2
d_call: TRBD2
j_call: TRBJ2-1
cdr3_aa: CASSTKAGFSGEQFF

v_call: TRBV12-2
d_call: NA
j_call: TRBJ1-5
cdr3_aa: CASRLARNIENQPQHF

v_call: TRBV28
d_call: NA
j_call: TRBJ2-7
cdr3_aa: CASSLLRGYEQYF

v_call: TRBV7-2
d_call: TRBD2
j_call: TRBJ2-1
cdr3_aa: CASSPRTSGYNEQFF

v_call: TRBV6-6
d_call: NA
j_call: TRBJ2-2
cdr3_aa: CASSQITGELFF

v_call: TRBV7-2
d_call: NA
j_call: TRBJ2-4
cdr3_aa: CASSLWSGPNIQYF

v_call: TRBV21-1
d_call: NA
j_call: TRBJ1-1
cdr3_aa: CASSKGQVNTEAFF

v_call: TRBV6-6
d_call: TRBD1
j_call: TRBJ1-2
cdr3_aa: CASSLMRDSRGYTF

v_call: TRBV7-3
d_call: TRBD2
j_call: TRBJ2-1
cdr3_aa: CASSPPPGTINNEQFF